The clone carrying this T cell receptor (beta chain) appeared many times. The antigen remains undetermined. In making TCR cDNA, 5'RACE template switching added a universal primer site and UMIs to it. One entry per CDR3 protein, called by TCRdb with MiXCR from the 5' RACE reads. The table includes 240,000 or so distinct CDR3 sequences, less than 8.5% detected once. The data derive from a study of T cells after yellow fever vaccination. Study observations and caveats: Abundant clonotypes (contaminants from the bulk population) could be present in FACS-sorted repertoires.

The germline V gene has CDR1 SQVTM and CDR2 ANQGSEA. CDR3 length: 12 amino acids. Trimming removed 7 bases from V and 3 bases from J; junction bases left unmatched: 3. The sequence was obtained from a man aged 30 to 45 who received the YFV17D yellow fever vaccine. The rearrangement joins TRBV29-1 to TRBJ1-5; TRBD1 matches at 7 bases. Sequenced material: CD4+ T cells sorted from PBMCs, taken 15 days after the yellow fever booster vaccination. CDR3 DNA sequence: TGCAGCGCCGGGACAGTCAATCAGCCCCAGCATTTT. Amino acids: CSAGTVNQPQHF.